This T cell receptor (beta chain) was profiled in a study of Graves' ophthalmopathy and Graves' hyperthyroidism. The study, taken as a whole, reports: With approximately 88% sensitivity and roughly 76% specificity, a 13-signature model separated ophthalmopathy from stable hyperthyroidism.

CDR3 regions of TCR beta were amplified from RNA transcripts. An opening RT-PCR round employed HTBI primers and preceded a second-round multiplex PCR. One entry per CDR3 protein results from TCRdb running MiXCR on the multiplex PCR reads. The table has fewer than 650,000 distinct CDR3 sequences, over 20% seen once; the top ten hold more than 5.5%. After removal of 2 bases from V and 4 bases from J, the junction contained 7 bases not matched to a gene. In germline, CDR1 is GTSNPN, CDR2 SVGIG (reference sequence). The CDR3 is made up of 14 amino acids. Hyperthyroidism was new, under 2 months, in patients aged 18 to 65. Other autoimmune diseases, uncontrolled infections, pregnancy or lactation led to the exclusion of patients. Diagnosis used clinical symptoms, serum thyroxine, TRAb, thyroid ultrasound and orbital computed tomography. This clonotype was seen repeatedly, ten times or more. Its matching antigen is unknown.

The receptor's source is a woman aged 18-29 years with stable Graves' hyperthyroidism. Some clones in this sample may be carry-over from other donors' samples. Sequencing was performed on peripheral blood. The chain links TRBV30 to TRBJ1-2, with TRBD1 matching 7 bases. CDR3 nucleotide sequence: TGTGCCTGGAGTTACAGGGGTGGGAGCTATGGCTACACCTTC. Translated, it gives CAWSYRGGSYGYTF.